Below, 8 T cell receptor beta chains from the same sample are listed, as sequenced in a study of T cell responses to AZD1222 COVID-19 vaccine. Profiled with immunoSEQ multiplex PCR; TCRdb holds only in-frame clones, not every one. The sample includes more than 120,000 clones, around 90% seen only once; the top ten take 4.5% to 5.5%. Sequencing was performed on peripheral blood, taken 28 days after the second dose of the MenACWY control vaccine. These receptors were taken from an adult who received the MenACWY meningococcal vaccine as a control.

The chain recombines TRBV6-5 with TRBJ1-3, with 7 bases aligning to TRBD1. Trimming removed 6 bases from V and 0 bases from J; junction bases left unmatched: 5. The CDR3 loop spans 15 amino acids. Germline V gene sequence: CDR1 MNHEY, CDR2 SVGAGI. Here the CDR3 reads CASSRRTGSGNTIYF. The DNA of the CDR3 is TGTGCCAGCAGCCGTCGGACAGGCTCTGGAAACACCATATATTTT.

This clone was detected only a few times. V gene TRBV5-1 combines with J gene TRBJ1-4; no clear D. The V gene's germline CDR1 is SGHRS and CDR2 YFSETQ. V was shortened by 0 bases and J by 3 bases, with 9 bases between the two germline ends. CDR3 length: 15 amino acids. The chain's CDR3 is CASSLALSPNEKLFF. CDR3 bases: TGCGCCAGCAGCTTGGCGCTGAGTCCTAATGAAAAACTGTTTTTT.

V gene TRBV7-9 combines with J gene TRBJ1-2; the D gene is possibly TRBD1 (6 bases). Germline CDR1 SEHNR, CDR2 FQNEAQ (reference sequence). The CDR3 spans 13 residues. V was shortened by 1 base and J by 4 bases, with 7 bases between the two germline ends. CDR3 region: CASSLVQGYGYTF. Written as DNA, the CDR3 is TGTGCCAGCAGCTTAGTACAGGGCTATGGCTACACCTTC.

V usage is TRBV27 and J usage is TRBJ2-3, with 7 bases that match TRBD1. V trimming: 5 bases; J trimming: 3 bases; junction bases outside the gene matches: 11. Germline lookup yields CDR1 MNHEY and CDR2 SMNVEV (reference sequence). This CDR3 is 16 amino acids long. In nucleotides, the CDR3 is TGTGCCAGCAGTACAGGACAGGCCCAAAGGACAGATACGCAGTATTTT. Encoded protein: CASSTGQAQRTDTQYF.

There are a few counts of this clone. This chain joins TRBV5-6 and TRBJ2-7, with a possible D match to TRBD1 (6 bases). Between the trimmed V and J ends, which lost 4 bases and 1 base, there was a span of 12 bases. This CDR3 region has 14 residues. Germline CDR1 SGHDT, CDR2 YYEEEE. DNA for the CDR3: TGTGCCAGCAGCCTGGGGGCAGGGTCCTACGAGCAGTACTTC. Protein sequence: CASSLGAGSYEQYF.

The chain combines TRBV9 with TRBJ2-1; a possible D gene is TRBD2 (5 bases). V lost 0 bases, J lost 6 bases, and 10 bases lay in between. The CDR3 contains 14 residues. Per germline, CDR1 SGDLS and CDR2 YYNGEE. For the CDR3, the DNA is TGTGCCAGCAGCGTAGACCCTAGCAGCAATGAGCAGTTCTTC. Translation gives CASSVDPSSNEQFF.

This chain links TRBV5-4 with TRBJ2-3, with D possibly TRBD1 on 6 matching bases. V lost 4 bases and J 3 bases, leaving 15 bases between the germline ends. CDR1 is SGHNT, CDR2 YYREEE, per germline (reference sequence). This CDR3 has 15 amino acids. CDR3 DNA sequence: TGTGCCAGCAGCCCAACAGGGATGGGTACAGATACGCAGTATTTT. This sequence encodes CASSPTGMGTDTQYF.

The genes are TRBV3-1 (or the pseudogene TRBV3-2) and TRBJ1-1; 7 bases agree with TRBD1. CDR1 and CDR2 from the germline V gene are LGHDT and YNNKEL (reference sequence). The CDR3 is 16 residues long. V was clipped by 3 bases and J by 1 base; unmatched bases: 8. The CDR3 DNA is TGTGCCAGCAGCCAGGCCTCCGGGACAGCGAACACTGAAGCTTTCTTT. Translating it yields CASSQASGTANTEAFF.